The T cell receptor beta chain under discussion was sequenced for a study of blood T cell repertoires in COVID-19. The overall study: Researchers got acute and convalescent COVID-19 samples from the United States, Italy and Spain. Sample material is recorded as cDNA or gDNA derived from T cells, B-cell-depleted T cells, or PBMCs.

Germline loops: CDR1 ENHRY, CDR2 SYGVKD. There are 15 residues in the CDR3. V lost 6 bases to trimming and J lost 6 bases, with 19 bases between them. The data were produced by immunoSEQ multiplex PCR, yet TCRdb's version contains in-frame clones alone and is incomplete. The sample lists under 400,000 clones, around 88% occurring once. This chain links TRBV10-3 with TRBJ2-3, with D possibly TRBD1 on 5 matching bases. Sample: peripheral blood. The source of this sequence is a woman in her thirties with COVID-19, enrolled during active disease. CDR3 in amino acids: CAISPTDSPGDTQYF. CDR3 nucleotides: TGTGCCATCAGCCCGACAGACTCCCCCGGCGATACGCAGTATTTT.